The clone carrying this TCR beta chain was picked up a small number of times. The antigen remains undetermined. Construction of the TCRbeta library involved unique molecular identifiers. MiXCR, applied by TCRdb to the PCR reads, yields one record per CDR3 protein. The data contain hundreds of thousands of distinct CDR3 sequences, approximately 13% of them singletons. This entry is derived from a study of T-cell reconstitution after alpha-beta-depleted transplantation in children. Study-wide results and caveats: There were reportedly several hundred expanded graft clones from which alpha-beta T cells came about two months after transplant.

With 0 bases clipped from V and 4 bases from J, the junction kept 7 bases outside the gene matches. CDR1 is SGDLS, CDR2 YYNGEE, per germline. CDR3 size: 19 residues. This sequence joins TRBV9 and TRBJ2-1; 16 positions match TRBD2. This sequence was found in a male patient between 10 and 17 years old who had a stem cell transplant for acute myeloid leukemia, so the T cells may come from the graft donor. Sequences were derived from PBMCs, mostly from graft donor cells, sampled 360 days after TCRalphabeta/CD19-depleted stem cell transplant. CDR3 amino acids: CASSVAGLAGGVGYNEQFF. The CDR3, as DNA: TGTGCCAGCAGCGTAGCGGGACTAGCGGGAGGGGTGGGTTACAATGAGCAGTTCTTC.